The present T cell receptor (beta chain) was sequenced within a study of early T cells in non-severe SARS-CoV-2 infection. Germline CDR1 is SGHTA and CDR2 is FQGNSA. The CDR3 sequence is 15 residues long. J was trimmed by 4 bases and V by 0 bases; bases with no gene match: 2. Individual cDNA molecules were tagged with unique molecular identifiers. TCRdb re-analysed the 5' RACE reads in MiXCR, keeping a single row per CDR3 protein. The sample has 50,000 to 70,000 distinct CDR3 sequences; under 10% are singletons. The V call is TRBV7-2, the J call TRBJ2-3; 9 bases match TRBD2. Input material: whole blood. This TCR came from an adult who was a healthcare worker with PCR-confirmed SARS-CoV-2 infection or an uninfected control (not recorded which). The DNA for the CDR3 is TGTGCCAGCAGCTTAGCTAGCGGGGGCGCAGATACGCAGTATTTT. Translation gives CASSLASGGADTQYF.